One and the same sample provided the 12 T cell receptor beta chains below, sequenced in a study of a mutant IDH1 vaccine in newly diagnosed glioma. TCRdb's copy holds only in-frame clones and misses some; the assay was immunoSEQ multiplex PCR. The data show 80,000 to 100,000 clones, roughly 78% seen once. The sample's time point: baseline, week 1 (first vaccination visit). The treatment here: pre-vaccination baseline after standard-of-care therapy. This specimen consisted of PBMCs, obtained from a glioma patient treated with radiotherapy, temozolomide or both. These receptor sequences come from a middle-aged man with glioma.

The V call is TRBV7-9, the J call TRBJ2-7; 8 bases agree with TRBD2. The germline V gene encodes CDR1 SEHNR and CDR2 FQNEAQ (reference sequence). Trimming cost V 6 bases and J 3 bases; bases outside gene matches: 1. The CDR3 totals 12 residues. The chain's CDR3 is CASRRGGYEQYF. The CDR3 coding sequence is TGTGCCAGCAGACGGGGGGGCTACGAGCAGTACTTC.

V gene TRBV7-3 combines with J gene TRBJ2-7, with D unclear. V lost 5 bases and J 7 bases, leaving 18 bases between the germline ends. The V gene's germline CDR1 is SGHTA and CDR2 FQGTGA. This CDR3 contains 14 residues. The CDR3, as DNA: TGTGCCAGCAGCCCGGGTCCGCAGGTGCGGGAGCAGTACTTC. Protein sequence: CASSPGPQVREQYF.

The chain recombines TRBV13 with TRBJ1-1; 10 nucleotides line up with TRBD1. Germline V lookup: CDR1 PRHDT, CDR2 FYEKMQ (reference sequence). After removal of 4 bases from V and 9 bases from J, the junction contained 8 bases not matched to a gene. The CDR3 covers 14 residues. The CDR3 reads CASSSSDRGLKAFF. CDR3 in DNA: TGTGCCAGCAGCTCGTCTGACAGGGGGCTAAAAGCTTTCTTT.

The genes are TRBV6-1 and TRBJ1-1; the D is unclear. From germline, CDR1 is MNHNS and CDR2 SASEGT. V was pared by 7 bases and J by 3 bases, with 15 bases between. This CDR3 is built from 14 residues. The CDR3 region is CASIYLGRDTEAFF. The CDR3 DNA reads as TGTGCCAGCATCTATCTAGGACGTGACACTGAAGCTTTCTTT.

DNA of the CDR3: TGTGCCAGCAGCCGTTTGCCCCAGTACTTC. It yields the protein CASSRLPQYF. This rearrangement joins TRBV7-2 to TRBJ2-5; D is ambiguous. V lost 5 bases and J 9 bases, leaving 7 bases between the germline ends. Germline values: CDR1 SGHTA, CDR2 FQGNSA. The CDR3 extends over 10 amino acids.

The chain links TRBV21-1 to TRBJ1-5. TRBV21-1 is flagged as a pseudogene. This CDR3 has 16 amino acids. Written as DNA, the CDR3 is TGTGCCAGCCTAAACGAGGGACCTAGAGGGGATCAGCCCCAGCATTTT. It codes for CASLNEGPRGDQPQHF.

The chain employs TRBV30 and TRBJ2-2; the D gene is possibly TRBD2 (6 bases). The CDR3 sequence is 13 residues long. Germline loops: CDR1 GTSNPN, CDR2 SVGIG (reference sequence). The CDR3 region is CTAGREGTGELFF. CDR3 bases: TGTACAGCCGGGAGAGAGGGGACCGGGGAGCTGTTTTTT.

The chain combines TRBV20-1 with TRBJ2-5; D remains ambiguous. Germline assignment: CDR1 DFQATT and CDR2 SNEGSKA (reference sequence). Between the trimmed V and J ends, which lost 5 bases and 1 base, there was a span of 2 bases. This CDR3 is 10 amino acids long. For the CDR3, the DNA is TGCAGTGCTGTCCAAGAGACCCAGTACTTC. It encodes CSAVQETQYF.

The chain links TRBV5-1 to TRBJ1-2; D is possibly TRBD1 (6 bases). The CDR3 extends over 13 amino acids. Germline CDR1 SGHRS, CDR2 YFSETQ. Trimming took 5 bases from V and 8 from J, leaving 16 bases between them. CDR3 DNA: TGCGCCAGCAGTATGACAGGTTCTGGAGGCTACACCTTC. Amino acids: CASSMTGSGGYTF. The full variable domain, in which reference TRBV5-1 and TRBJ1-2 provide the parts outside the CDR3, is KAGVTQTPRYLIKTRGQQVTLSCSPISGHRSVSWYQQTPGQGLQFLFEYFSETQRNKGNFPGRFSGRQFSNSRSEMNVSTLELGDSALYLCASSMTGSGGYTFGSGTRLTVV.

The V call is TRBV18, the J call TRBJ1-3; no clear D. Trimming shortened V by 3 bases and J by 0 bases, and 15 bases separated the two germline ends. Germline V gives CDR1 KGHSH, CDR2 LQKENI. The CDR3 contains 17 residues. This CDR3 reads CASSPLSDRSSGNTIYF. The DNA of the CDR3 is TGTGCCAGCTCACCCTTATCGGACCGGAGCTCTGGAAACACCATATATTTT.

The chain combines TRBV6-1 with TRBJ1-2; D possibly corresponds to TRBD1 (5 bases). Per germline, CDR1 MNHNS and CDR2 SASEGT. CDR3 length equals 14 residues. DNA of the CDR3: TGTGCTAGCCAGCAGGGCCTTACTAACTATGGCTACACCTTC. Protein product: CASQQGLTNYGYTF.

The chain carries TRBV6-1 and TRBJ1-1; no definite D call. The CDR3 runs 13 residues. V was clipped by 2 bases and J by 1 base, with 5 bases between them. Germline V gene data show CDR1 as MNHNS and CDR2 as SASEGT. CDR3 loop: CASSEKRNTEAFF. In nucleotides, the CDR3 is TGTGCCAGCAGTGAAAAAAGGAACACTGAAGCTTTCTTT.